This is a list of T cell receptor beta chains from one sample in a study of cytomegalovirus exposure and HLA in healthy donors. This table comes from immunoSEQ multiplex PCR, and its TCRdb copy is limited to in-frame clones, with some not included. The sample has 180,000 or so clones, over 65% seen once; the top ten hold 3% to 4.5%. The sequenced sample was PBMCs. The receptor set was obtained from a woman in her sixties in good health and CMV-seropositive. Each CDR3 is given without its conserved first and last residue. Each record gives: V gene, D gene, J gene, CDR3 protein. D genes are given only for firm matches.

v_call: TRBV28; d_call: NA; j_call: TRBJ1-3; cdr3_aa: ASLVGGAGNTIY
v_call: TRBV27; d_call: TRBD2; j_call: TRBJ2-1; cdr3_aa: ASKTSGKYNEQF
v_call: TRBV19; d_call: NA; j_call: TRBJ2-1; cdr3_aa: ASMGRGQF
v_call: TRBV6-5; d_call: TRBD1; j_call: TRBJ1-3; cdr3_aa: ASSYSDRGSGNTIY
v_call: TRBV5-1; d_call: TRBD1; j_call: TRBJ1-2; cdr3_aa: ASSSGTDHYGYT
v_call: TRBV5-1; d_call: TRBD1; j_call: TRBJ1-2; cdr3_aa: ASSLGPDRLNYGYT
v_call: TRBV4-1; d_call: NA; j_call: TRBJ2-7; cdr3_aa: ASSQGRASGSYEQY
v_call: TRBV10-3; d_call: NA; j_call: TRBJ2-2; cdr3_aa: AISVRGGDTGELF
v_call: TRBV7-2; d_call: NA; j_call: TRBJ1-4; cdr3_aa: ASSPGQIATNEKLF
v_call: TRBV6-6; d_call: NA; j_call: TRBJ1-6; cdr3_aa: ASSHSYNSPLH
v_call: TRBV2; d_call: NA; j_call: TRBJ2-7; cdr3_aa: ATQPIYEQY
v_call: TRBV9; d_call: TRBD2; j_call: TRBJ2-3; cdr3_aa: ASSVGTSGYTDTQY
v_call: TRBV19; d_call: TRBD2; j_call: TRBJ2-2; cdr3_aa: ASRTGLAGGMNTGELF
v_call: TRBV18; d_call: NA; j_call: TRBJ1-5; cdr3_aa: ASSRGQSGFYSNQPQH
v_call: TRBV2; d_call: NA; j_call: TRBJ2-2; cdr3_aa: ASSLDTGELF
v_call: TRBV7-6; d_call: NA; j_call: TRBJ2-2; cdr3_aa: ASVGDGTGELF
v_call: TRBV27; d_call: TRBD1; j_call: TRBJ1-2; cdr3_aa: ASSLDGTGTYGYT
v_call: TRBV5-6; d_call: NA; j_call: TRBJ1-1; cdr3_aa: ASSTVLQGGRTEAF
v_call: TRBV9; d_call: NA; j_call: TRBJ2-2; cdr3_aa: ASSGGPGANTGELF
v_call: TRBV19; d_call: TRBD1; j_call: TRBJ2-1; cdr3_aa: ASRRLQGYNEQF
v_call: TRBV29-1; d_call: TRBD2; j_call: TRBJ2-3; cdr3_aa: SVYDLAGGKDTQY
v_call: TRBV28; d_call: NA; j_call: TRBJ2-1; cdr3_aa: ASSLGGPYNEQF
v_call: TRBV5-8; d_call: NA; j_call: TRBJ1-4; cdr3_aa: ASSLRAPSTNEKLF
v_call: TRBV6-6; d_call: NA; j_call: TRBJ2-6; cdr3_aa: ATNLPAGANGLT
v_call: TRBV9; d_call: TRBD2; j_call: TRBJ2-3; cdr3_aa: ASSPYRGGETDTQY
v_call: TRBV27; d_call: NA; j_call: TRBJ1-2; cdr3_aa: ASSPSWGELYGYT
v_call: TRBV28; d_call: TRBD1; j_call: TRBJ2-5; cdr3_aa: ASTQGAVGETQY
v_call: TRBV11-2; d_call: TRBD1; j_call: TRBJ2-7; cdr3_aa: ASSFGTGVYEQY
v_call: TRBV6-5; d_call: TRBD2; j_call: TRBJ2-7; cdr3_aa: ASSLAPGLGGEQY
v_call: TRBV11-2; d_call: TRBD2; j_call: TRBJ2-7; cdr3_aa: ASRLAGERNEQY
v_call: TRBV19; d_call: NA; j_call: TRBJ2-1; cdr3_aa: ASTTGYNEQF
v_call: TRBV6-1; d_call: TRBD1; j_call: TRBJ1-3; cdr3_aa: ASSDPGQGGNTIY
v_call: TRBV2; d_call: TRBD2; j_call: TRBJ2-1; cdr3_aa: ASRAGGDNEQF
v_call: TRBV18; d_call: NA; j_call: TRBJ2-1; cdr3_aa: ASSPQGLGDEQF
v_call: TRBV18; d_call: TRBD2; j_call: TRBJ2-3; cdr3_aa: ASSGLAGTVNTQY
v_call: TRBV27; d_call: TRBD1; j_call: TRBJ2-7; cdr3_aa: ASRRTGGYEQY
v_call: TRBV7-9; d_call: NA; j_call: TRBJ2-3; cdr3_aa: ASSPPIQDISTDTQY
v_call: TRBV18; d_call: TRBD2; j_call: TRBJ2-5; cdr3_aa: ASSPQASGAPGKTQY
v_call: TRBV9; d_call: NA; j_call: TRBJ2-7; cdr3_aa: ASSDGTTPLYEQY
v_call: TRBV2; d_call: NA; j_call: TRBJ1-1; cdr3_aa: ASSDRENTEAF
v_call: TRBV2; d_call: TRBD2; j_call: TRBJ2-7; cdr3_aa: ASSGLAGSYEQY
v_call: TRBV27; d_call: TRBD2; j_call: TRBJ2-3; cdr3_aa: ASTGGRTSGGYSTDTQY
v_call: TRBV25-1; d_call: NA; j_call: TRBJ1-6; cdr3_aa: ASSGVSGGNSPLH
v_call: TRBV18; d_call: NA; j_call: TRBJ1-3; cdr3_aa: ASSPIPGSGNTIY
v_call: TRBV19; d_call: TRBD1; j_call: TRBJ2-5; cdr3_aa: ASSTQPTGGRETQY
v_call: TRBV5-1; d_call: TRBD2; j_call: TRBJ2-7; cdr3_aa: ASSILAGTTYEQY
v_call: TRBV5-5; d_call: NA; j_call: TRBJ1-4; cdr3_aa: ASSPGYSRATNEKLF
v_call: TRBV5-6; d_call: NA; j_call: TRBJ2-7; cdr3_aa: ASSSAYEQY
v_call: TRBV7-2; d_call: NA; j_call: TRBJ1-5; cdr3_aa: ASSLRGNNQPQH
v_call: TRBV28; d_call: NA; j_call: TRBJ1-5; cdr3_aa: ASSFQGSSNQPQH
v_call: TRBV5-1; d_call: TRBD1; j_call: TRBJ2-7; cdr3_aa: ASSLTGTDYEQY
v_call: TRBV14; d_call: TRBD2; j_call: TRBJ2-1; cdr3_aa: ASSQEGASGGSGLQF
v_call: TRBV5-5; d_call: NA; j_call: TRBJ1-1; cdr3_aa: ASSWGAGGTEAF
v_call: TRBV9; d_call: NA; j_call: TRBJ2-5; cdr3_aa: ASSVFGEHQETQY
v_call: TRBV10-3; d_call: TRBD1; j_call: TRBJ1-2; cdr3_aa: AITAGTGVRGYT